This is a list of T cell receptor beta chains from one sample in a study of post-analysis software for immune sequencing data. TCRdb analysed the PCR reads with MiXCR anew, one entry per CDR3 protein. The sample has fewer than 600,000 distinct CDR3 sequences; approximately 46% are singletons. The sequenced material came from blood. Every receptor here comes from a girl between 10 and 17 years old with multiple sclerosis. Both conserved end residues are part of each CDR3. D genes are given only for firm matches. Clone size is stated in some rows and not others, as once, few, many or a class when expanded.

J	V	D	length	size	CDR3	DNA
TRBJ2-5	TRBV5-1	TRBD2	15	-	CASSSRTSGAETQYF	TGCGCCAGCAGCTCAAGGACTAGCGGGGCAGAGACCCAGTACTTC
TRBJ2-3	TRBV7-9	TRBD2	16	few	CASSLATSGRGDTQYF	TGTGCCAGCAGCTTAGCGACTAGCGGGAGAGGAGATACGCAGTATTTT
TRBJ2-5	TRBV29-1	TRBD1	14	few	CSVMDRGGGETQYF	TGCAGCGTTATGGACAGGGGAGGTGGGGAGACCCAGTACTTC
TRBJ2-1	TRBV12-3/TRBV12-4	TRBD1	15	-	CASSLRDRGWDEQFF	TGTGCCAGCAGTTTGAGAGACAGGGGTTGGGATGAGCAGTTCTTC
TRBJ2-6	TRBV29-1	TRBD2	16	-	CSVEGGGASGANVRTF	TGCAGCGTTGAAGGCGGGGGGGCCTCTGGGGCCAACGTCCGGACTTTC
TRBJ2-2	TRBV5-1	TRBD2	18	-	CASSPARSSGTNTGELFF	TGTGCCAGCAGCCCAGCCAGATCTAGCGGGACAAACACCGGGGAGCTGTTTTTT
TRBJ1-1	TRBV20-1	-	14	-	CSAGREAKNTEAFF	TGCAGTGCTGGGCGTGAAGCTAAGAACACTGAAGCTTTCTTT
TRBJ2-7	TRBV10-2	-	15	-	CASRENRDGRFEQYF	TGCGCCAGCAGGGAGAACCGGGACGGAAGATTCGAGCAGTACTTC
TRBJ2-1	TRBV6-2/TRBV6-3	TRBD2	16	-	CASSYLAEGSYNEQFF	TGTGCCAGCAGTTACCTAGCGGAAGGCTCCTACAATGAGCAGTTCTTC
TRBJ2-5	TRBV20-1	TRBD2	15	-	CSANGLAGGWETQYF	TGCAGTGCCAATGGACTAGCGGGAGGTTGGGAGACCCAGTACTTC
TRBJ2-7	TRBV27	-	15	few	CASSSYSTPIYEQYF	TGTGCCAGCAGTTCCTACAGTACGCCCATCTACGAGCAGTACTTC
TRBJ2-1	TRBV6-5	TRBD1	15	-	CASGRTGGPYNEQFF	TGTGCCAGCGGGAGAACAGGGGGCCCCTACAATGAGCAGTTCTTC
TRBJ2-5	TRBV9	TRBD2	16	-	CASSERGLAGVETQYF	TGTGCCAGCAGCGAGAGGGGGCTAGCGGGAGTGGAGACCCAGTACTTC
TRBJ1-5	TRBV20-1	-	13	-	CSARPFGYQPQHF	TGCAGTGCCAGGCCCTTCGGTTATCAGCCCCAGCATTTT
TRBJ2-5	TRBV11-1	TRBD1	16	-	CASSPSSGQGAETQYF	TGTGCCAGCAGCCCCTCGTCGGGACAGGGAGCGGAGACCCAGTACTTC
TRBJ1-5	TRBV19	-	15	-	CASSWGPNTNQPQHF	TGTGCCAGTAGTTGGGGCCCGAACACCAATCAGCCCCAGCATTTT
TRBJ2-1	TRBV4-1	TRBD2	15	few	CASSPGVAGGNEQFF	TGCGCCAGCAGCCCCGGAGTAGCGGGAGGTAATGAGCAGTTCTTC
TRBJ2-3	TRBV20-1	TRBD2	17	few	CSANLGTSGTSTDTQYF	TGCAGTGCTAACCTAGGGACTAGCGGGACATCCACAGATACGCAGTATTTT
TRBJ2-7	TRBV4-1	-	14	-	CASSQPGGPGEQYF	TGCGCCAGCAGCCAACCCGGGGGGCCCGGCGAGCAGTACTTC
TRBJ2-3	TRBV20-1	-	11	few	CSVWASGTQYF	TGCAGCGTATGGGCTAGTGGCACGCAGTATTTT
TRBJ2-3	TRBV20-1	-	14	-	CSANRGGLTDTQYF	TGCAGTGCTAACAGGGGGGGCCTCACAGATACGCAGTATTTT